This passage covers 2 T cell receptor beta chains from one sample sequenced in a study of blood T cell repertoires in COVID-19. The protocol was immunoSEQ multiplex PCR, while the TCRdb copy is restricted to in-frame clones and leaves out a portion. Seen here are about 350,000 clones, roughly 90% observed once, and the top ten hold 3.5% to 4%. Sequences were obtained from peripheral blood. Every receptor here comes from a woman in her sixties with COVID-19, enrolled during active disease.

This clone has just one count. This rearrangement joins TRBV5-3 to TRBJ1-5, with D unclear. TRBV5-3 is given ORF status, its function remaining uncertain. V was shortened by 0 bases and J by 0 bases, with 10 bases between the two germline ends. The CDR3 is 16 amino acids. CDR3 nucleotide sequence: TGTGCCAGAAGCTTGGAGCATTTTTATAGCAATCAGCCCCAGCATTTT. The encoded protein is CARSLEHFYSNQPQHF.

J is TRBJ2-7 and V is TRBV5-4, with a possible D match to TRBD2 (7 bases). Per the germline V gene, CDR1 is SGHNT and CDR2 is YYREEE (reference sequence). The CDR3 has 15 amino acids. V was shortened by 4 bases and J by 4 bases, with 18 bases between the two germline ends. This chain's CDR3 is CASSAQGGGSYEQYF. In DNA form, the CDR3 reads TGTGCCAGCAGCGCCCAAGGGGGGGGTTCGTACGAGCAGTACTTC.